This T cell receptor beta chain originates from a study of blood T cells in healthy people across ages. Study results and caveats: Relative to aged donors, long-lived donors carried more naive CD4+ cells and displayed higher diversity.

Looked up from germline, CDR1 is MNHNY and CDR2 is SVGAGI (reference sequence). V was clipped by 2 bases and J by 1 base, with 5 bases between them. This CDR3 contains 13 residues. Only a few counts were recorded for this clonotype. The antigen remains unidentified. A second PCR of roughly 7 to 11 cycles used a sample-barcoded 5' primer and a J-beta primer mix. Sequencing of every sample gave 2.5 million or more CDR3-containing paired-end reads. Each CDR3 protein is one row after TCRdb ran MiXCR on the 5' RACE reads. The sample carries 650,000 to 1,000,000 distinct CDR3 sequences, 30% to 45% recorded once.

The TCR sequence derives from a man aged 18 to 29 in good health. Sequencing was carried out using blood. The rearrangement joins TRBV6-6 to TRBJ1-1; D is unclear. The CDR3 region has the DNA TGTGCCAGCAGTTACGGATGGAACACTGAAGCTTTCTTT. This translates into CASSYGWNTEAFF.